Sequencing of this T cell receptor (beta chain) was carried out in a study of response to subunit inactivated influenza vaccine. Study-wide findings and caveats: There was a suggestion from the authors that each seasonal influenza vaccination recruits few new T cells.

One entry per CDR3 protein, called by TCRdb with MiXCR from the RT-PCR reads. The sample shows under 200,000 distinct CDR3 sequences, around 11% of them seen only once. Concerning this clonotype: The antigen is undetermined.

Germline V gives CDR1 MDHEN, CDR2 SYDVKM. Trimming took off 6 bases at V and 6 bases at J, with 6 bases between the two ends. The CDR3 spans 11 residues. The V gene is TRBV28, the J gene TRBJ2-1; possible D gene TRBD2, 5 bases. The input for sequencing was CD8+ T cells sorted from PBMCs, taken less than 30 months after vaccination. This clonotype originated in a man between 50 and 75 years old who received an inactivated influenza vaccine. CDR3 DNA sequence: TGTGCCAGCAGGGACTTCAATGAGCAGTTCTTC. It is translated as CASRDFNEQFF.